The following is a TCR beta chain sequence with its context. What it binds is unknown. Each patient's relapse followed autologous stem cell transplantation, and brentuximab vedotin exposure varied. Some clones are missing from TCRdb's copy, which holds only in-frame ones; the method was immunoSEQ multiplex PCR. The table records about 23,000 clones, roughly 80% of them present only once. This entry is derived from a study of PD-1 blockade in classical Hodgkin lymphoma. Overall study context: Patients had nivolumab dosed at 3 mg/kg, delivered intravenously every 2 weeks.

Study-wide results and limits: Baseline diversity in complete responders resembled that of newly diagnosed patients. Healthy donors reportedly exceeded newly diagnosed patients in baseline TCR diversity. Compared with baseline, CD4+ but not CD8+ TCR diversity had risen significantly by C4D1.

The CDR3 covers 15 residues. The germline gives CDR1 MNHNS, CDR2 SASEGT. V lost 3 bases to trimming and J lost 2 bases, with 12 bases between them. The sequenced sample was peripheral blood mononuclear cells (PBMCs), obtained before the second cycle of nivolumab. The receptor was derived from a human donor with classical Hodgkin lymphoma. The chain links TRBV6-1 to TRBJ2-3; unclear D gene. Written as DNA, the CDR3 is TGTGCCAGCAGTGACTCCTCGGCAGTCACAGATACGCAGTATTTT. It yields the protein CASSDSSAVTDTQYF.